This T cell receptor (beta chain) appears in the sequencing data of a study of shared clonotypes between healthy human individuals (dated by TCRdb to the early 2020s). About the investigation overall: Three men and two women, aged 18 to 49 years, made up the cohort. Per donor, three plates each were used for CD4 naive and CD4 memory, two for CD8 naive, and one for CD8 memory. The study deeply sequenced blood TCR repertoires of about 5 healthy adults to estimate repertoire size and the extent of clonotype sharing between individuals. To increase sequencing depth and limit assay-specific biases, different laboratories used diverse techniques to prepare libraries and sequence TCR repertoires. Per donor, leukapheresis produced somewhere between about 0.94 and 9.5 billion PBMCs.

As to this clone: What this receptor recognizes is not known. Per-base qualities were not stored, and no clone one base away is much larger.

From its cysteine to its phenylalanine, the CDR3 spans 14 amino acids. This entry keeps only the CDR3 DNA: 42 bases, framed from base 1. Sequences MDHEN (CDR1) and SYDVKM (CDR2) are obtained from the germline V gene. V loses 7 bases of germline sequence and J loses 0 bases, and the interval between the two ends is 13 bases. TCR CDR3 regions were amplified from genomic DNA by multiplex PCR using the deep immunoSEQ assay. Extracted genomic DNA from each cell subset was spread evenly across all wells of several immunoSEQ 96-well plates, with each plate serving as a replicate. Each replicate PCR for sorted subsets received approximately 200 ng genomic DNA, equal to 28,000 or so T cell genomes. Purified libraries were measured with a Qubit 3.0 fluorometer, size-checked on a Bioanalyzer 2100, and measured again with the KAPA Library Quantification kit. Every immunoSEQ 96-well plate was sequenced on a dedicated single-read 150-cycle Illumina NextSeq 550 flow cell. In the paper's pipeline: Because the immunoSEQ output held only junctional sequences and lacked quality scores, the filtering could not match the filtering applied to full-length reads. To assign V/J genes and CDR3, sequences were annotated against IMGT germline references using PyIR, a Python wrapper for IgBLAST v1.9. Reads with weak V/J assignments (E-value above 1e-6), missing CDR3, stop codons, out-of-frame junctions, or ambiguous translated residues were removed. V3J clonotypes were defined as sequences sharing the same inferred V gene, J gene, and CDR3 amino acid sequence. To compute the percentage overlap between repertoires, the number of shared unique clonotypes was divided by the size of the smaller repertoire. Richness of each repertoire was evaluated using RTK rarefaction, the Chao1 estimator, and Recon v2.1 estimates of unobserved clonotypes. OLGA was used to compute generation probabilities for all TCRbeta clonotypes that the gDNA method yielded from a handful of donors. TCRdb's version of the immuneACCESS table is confined to in-frame rearrangements and falls short of the full clone set. An unresolved V gene accounts for under half of the shortfall where checked; the remainder is of unknown origin. V and J calls plus clone size are reproduced from that table; the DNA served to infer D and trimming. This sample has roughly 590,000 clones in its table, and roughly 95% of those were observed once. Roughly 0.1% of the sample is taken by the ten largest.

CD8 naive samples consisted of CD45RO-negative cells that were positively selected for CCR7, yielding a CD45RA+CCR7+ population without TemRA cells. Donors were healthy HIV-negative adults with no recently reported acute infections or vaccinations. All donors were Caucasian adults living in Nashville, Tennessee, USA. Blood was obtained by leukapheresis, after which PBMCs were separated by Ficoll-Histopaque density gradient centrifugation and cryopreserved in liquid nitrogen vapor phase. Analytical flow cytometry was used to check the purity and quantity of every magnetically sorted T cell population. Each sorted fraction had its genomic DNA isolated and then quantified by UV absorbance on a Nanodrop 2000c. On the study overall, not on this receptor specifically: Incomplete sequencing was indicated by rarefaction of sorted-subset datasets, despite the large sequencing depth. Compared with non-shared clonotypes, the clonotypes found in all four sorted-subset donors had higher generation probabilities. Based on pairwise subsampling, the degree of clonotype sharing among donors was expected to be affected by sequencing depth. Because the study included a small number of donors, the genetic and exposure-history diversity represented was limited. Sampling was limited to blood, and TCR repertoires in tissue likely differ from TCR repertoires in blood. Naive subsets generally had larger estimated clonotype richness than memory subsets. About 5% of naive CD4, more than 3% of naive CD8, roughly 2.5% of memory CD4, and 0.35% to 0.4% of memory CD8 clonotypes were shared across a few donors.

This clonotype was sampled from a woman aged 25 to 39 in good health. The material sequenced was naive CD8+ T cells sorted from blood. Explained via the paper, the cell subset or site label denotes: CD45RA+CCR7+. The chain is assembled from TRBV28 and TRBJ2-7; the D call could be TRBD1 or TRBD2, with each sharing 5 bases. The DNA is TGTGCCAGCATAAGAGCTGGGGGCTCCTACGAGCAGTACTTC. This yields the protein CASIRAGGSYEQYF. Outside the CDR3, residues come from the reference TRBV28 and TRBJ2-7 proteins, so the full variable domain is: DVKVTQSSRYLVKRTGEKVFLECVQDMDHENMFWYRQDPGLGLRLIYFSYDVKMKEKGDIPEGYSVSREKKERFSLILESASTNQTSMYLCASIRAGGSYEQYFGPGTRLTVT.